This T cell receptor beta chain was captured by sequencing in a study of blood T cell repertoires in COVID-19. Looking at the study overall: The analysed material was cDNA or gDNA that came from T cells, B-cell-depleted T cells, or PBMCs.

Generated by immunoSEQ multiplex PCR, the TCRdb table keeps only in-frame clones and is missing some. The sample shows some 150,000 clones, roughly 86% of them seen only once. The germline V and J ends were trimmed by 1 base and 3 bases, with 13 bases remaining between them. CDR3 size: 15 residues. Germline CDR1 is SGHAT and CDR2 is FQDESV (reference sequence). Sequenced material: peripheral blood. This sequence joins TRBV11-1 and TRBJ2-7, with D tentatively TRBD1 (6 bases). This receptor was obtained from a woman aged 55-70 years with acute or convalescent COVID-19. The CDR3 DNA is TGTGCCAGCAGCTTAGACAGGGCAGGGTACTACGAGCAGTACTTC. This encodes CASSLDRAGYYEQYF.